These T cell receptor beta chains were read from a single sample in a study of blood T cell repertoires in COVID-19. Using immunoSEQ multiplex PCR, the repertoire was profiled, and TCRdb retains in-frame clones only, with some absent. Among fewer than 200,000 clones listed, 76% were seen once. Sequenced material: peripheral blood. The receptors originated from a woman older than 75 with acute or convalescent COVID-19. Both conserved end residues are part of each CDR3. A D gene is named only where the DNA matches it firmly. Some rows have no size entry. The others give once, few or many, or a class for an expanded clone.

abundance: .
v_gene: TRBV9
j_gene: TRBJ2-7
d_gene: TRBD1
CDR3nt: TGTGCCAGCAGCGCCTACGACAGGGCCTACGAGCAGTACTTC
CDR3aa: CASSAYDRAYEQYF

abundance: .
v_gene: TRBV25-1
j_gene: TRBJ2-7
d_gene: .
CDR3nt: TGTGCCAGCAGTGTAGGTGCGGAGGTTTACGAGCAGTACTTC
CDR3aa: CASSVGAEVYEQYF

abundance: .
v_gene: TRBV24-1
j_gene: TRBJ2-3
d_gene: .
CDR3nt: TGTGCCACCAGTGCCGGGAGAATAGACACAGATACGCAGTATTTT
CDR3aa: CATSAGRIDTDTQYF

abundance: .
v_gene: TRBV25-1
j_gene: TRBJ1-2
d_gene: .
CDR3nt: TGTGCCAGCAGTGAAAATTTAGCTAACTATGGCTACACCTTC
CDR3aa: CASSENLANYGYTF

abundance: .
v_gene: TRBV2
j_gene: TRBJ2-5
d_gene: .
CDR3nt: TGTGCCAGCAGTATTATGTCGCAGGTGGTGGGGGGAGAGACCCAGTACTTC
CDR3aa: CASSIMSQVVGGETQYF

abundance: .
v_gene: TRBV6-1
j_gene: TRBJ2-7
d_gene: .
CDR3nt: TGTGCCAGCAGTGAAAGTACTTCCCGGTACGAGCAGTACTTC
CDR3aa: CASSESTSRYEQYF

abundance: .
v_gene: TRBV2
j_gene: TRBJ1-2
d_gene: .
CDR3nt: TGTGCCAGCGGCAGCTACAGGGATGGCTACACCTTC
CDR3aa: CASGSYRDGYTF

abundance: .
v_gene: TRBV24-1
j_gene: TRBJ2-3
d_gene: TRBD2
CDR3nt: TGTGCCACCCAGCGGGGCGGCACAGATACGCAGTATTTT
CDR3aa: CATQRGGTDTQYF

abundance: .
v_gene: TRBV4-3
j_gene: TRBJ1-1
d_gene: .
CDR3nt: TGCGCCAGCAGCCAAGAACAGGCCCGGGACACTGAAGCTTTCTTT
CDR3aa: CASSQEQARDTEAFF

abundance: .
v_gene: TRBV27
j_gene: TRBJ2-7
d_gene: TRBD2
CDR3nt: TGTGCCAGCAGTTTATTGACTAGCGGGGGATACTACGAGCAGTACTTC
CDR3aa: CASSLLTSGGYYEQYF

abundance: .
v_gene: TRBV27
j_gene: TRBJ1-5
d_gene: TRBD1
CDR3nt: TGTGCCAGCAGTCAACAGGGGGTGAGCAATCAGCCCCAGCATTTT
CDR3aa: CASSQQGVSNQPQHF

abundance: .
v_gene: TRBV7-2
j_gene: TRBJ2-7
d_gene: .
CDR3nt: TGTGCCAGCAGCTTACTCGGTTACGAGCAGTACTTC
CDR3aa: CASSLLGYEQYF

abundance: .
v_gene: TRBV5-6
j_gene: TRBJ2-5
d_gene: TRBD1
CDR3nt: TGTGCCAGCAGTCCTGGGACAGCCCAAGAGACCCAGTACTTC
CDR3aa: CASSPGTAQETQYF

abundance: .
v_gene: TRBV29-1
j_gene: TRBJ2-3
d_gene: .
CDR3nt: TGCAGCGTTGGGTTGGGAGCCATAGATACGCAGTATTTT
CDR3aa: CSVGLGAIDTQYF

abundance: .
v_gene: TRBV5-1
j_gene: TRBJ2-2
d_gene: .
CDR3nt: TGCGCCAGCAGCTTGATGGGCCCACAAGAGCCCGGGGAGCTGTTTTTT
CDR3aa: CASSLMGPQEPGELFF

abundance: .
v_gene: TRBV5-6
j_gene: TRBJ1-3
d_gene: .
CDR3nt: TGTGCCAGCAGCTTGATGGCTTCTGGAAACACCATATATTTT
CDR3aa: CASSLMASGNTIYF

abundance: .
v_gene: TRBV5-6
j_gene: TRBJ1-5
d_gene: TRBD1
CDR3nt: TGTGCCAGCAGCTTGTCACAGGGGGCAAGTCAGCCCCAGCATTTT
CDR3aa: CASSLSQGASQPQHF

abundance: .
v_gene: TRBV3-1/TRBV3-2
j_gene: TRBJ2-7
d_gene: .
CDR3nt: TGTGCCAGCAGCCAAGATGGTCGGGCGGACAGTCGGAGGTGGGAGCAGTACTTC
CDR3aa: CASSQDGRADSRRWEQYF

abundance: .
v_gene: TRBV19
j_gene: TRBJ2-3
d_gene: .
CDR3nt: TGTGCCAGTAGTTCGCCGGGGGGCCCAGATACGCAGTATTTT
CDR3aa: CASSSPGGPDTQYF

abundance: many
v_gene: TRBV6-4
j_gene: TRBJ2-2
d_gene: .
CDR3nt: TGTGCCAGCAGCCCTACAGGGAACCCCGGGGAGCTGTTTTTT
CDR3aa: CASSPTGNPGELFF

abundance: few
v_gene: TRBV7-2
j_gene: TRBJ1-4
d_gene: .
CDR3nt: TGTGCCAGCAGCTTACAGTGGACTAATGAAAAACTGTTTTTT
CDR3aa: CASSLQWTNEKLFF

abundance: .
v_gene: TRBV7-6
j_gene: TRBJ1-4
d_gene: .
CDR3nt: TGTGCCAGCAGAGCCGGCCACAGGCTAGGGGAAAAACTGTTTTTT
CDR3aa: CASRAGHRLGEKLFF

abundance: .
v_gene: TRBV23-1
j_gene: TRBJ2-7
d_gene: TRBD1
CDR3nt: TGCGCCAGCAGTCATCAGGGGGCGATGTACGAGCAGTACTTC
CDR3aa: CASSHQGAMYEQYF

abundance: .
v_gene: TRBV7-3
j_gene: TRBJ1-1
d_gene: TRBD1
CDR3nt: TGTGCCAGCAGCCGGGCCAGGGGGCAGGGGAGTACTGAAGCTTTCTTT
CDR3aa: CASSRARGQGSTEAFF

abundance: .
v_gene: TRBV6-5
j_gene: TRBJ2-5
d_gene: .
CDR3nt: TGTGCCAGCAGTTCCCAGGGTCAAGAGACCCAGTACTTC
CDR3aa: CASSSQGQETQYF

abundance: few
v_gene: TRBV18
j_gene: TRBJ1-4
d_gene: .
CDR3nt: TGTGCCAGCTCAGATCGTAGAGCTAATGAAAAACTGTTTTTT
CDR3aa: CASSDRRANEKLFF

abundance: .
v_gene: TRBV4-2
j_gene: TRBJ1-1
d_gene: .
CDR3nt: TGTGCCAGCAGCCAAGGCCAGGGACAAAACACTGAAGCTTTCTTT
CDR3aa: CASSQGQGQNTEAFF

abundance: few
v_gene: TRBV6-5
j_gene: TRBJ1-1
d_gene: .
CDR3nt: TGTGCCAGCAGTGACTCCAGGGGCACTGAAGCTTTCTTT
CDR3aa: CASSDSRGTEAFF

abundance: .
v_gene: TRBV7-3
j_gene: TRBJ1-1
d_gene: .
CDR3nt: TGTGCCAGCAGCTTAAGGGGGGGCGTCACCCCTGAAGCTTTCTTT
CDR3aa: CASSLRGGVTPEAFF

abundance: .
v_gene: TRBV5-1
j_gene: TRBJ2-7
d_gene: TRBD1
CDR3nt: TGCGCCAGCAGCTGGGGACAGGTTGGGGTCTACGAGCAGTACTTC
CDR3aa: CASSWGQVGVYEQYF

abundance: .
v_gene: TRBV29-1
j_gene: TRBJ2-7
d_gene: TRBD1
CDR3nt: TGCAGCGTCGCCGGACAGGGGCTGAACGAGCAGTACTTC
CDR3aa: CSVAGQGLNEQYF

abundance: .
v_gene: TRBV6-5
j_gene: TRBJ2-7
d_gene: .
CDR3nt: TGTGCCAGCAGGCAACGACAGGCCCTCTACGAGCAGTACTTC
CDR3aa: CASRQRQALYEQYF

abundance: .
v_gene: TRBV5-6
j_gene: TRBJ2-7
d_gene: .
CDR3nt: TGTGCCAGCAGCGCTGGACAAGTATACGAGCAGTACTTC
CDR3aa: CASSAGQVYEQYF

abundance: many
v_gene: TRBV19
j_gene: TRBJ1-5
d_gene: TRBD1
CDR3nt: TGTGCCAGTACATATTCCGGGACAGGGTCCTTTCGTCAGCCCCAGCATTTT
CDR3aa: CASTYSGTGSFRQPQHF

abundance: .
v_gene: TRBV11-1
j_gene: TRBJ1-4
d_gene: .
CDR3nt: TGTGCCAGCAGCTTAGAGGACAGCACCAATGAGAGACTGTTTTTT
CDR3aa: CASSLEDSTNERLFF

abundance: .
v_gene: TRBV19
j_gene: TRBJ2-5
d_gene: .
CDR3nt: TGTGCCAGTAGTACCCAATCGCGAGGGAGAAAAGAGACCCAGTACTTC
CDR3aa: CASSTQSRGRKETQYF

abundance: .
v_gene: TRBV5-1
j_gene: TRBJ2-3
d_gene: TRBD2
CDR3nt: TGCGCCAGCAGCTTGGTTGCTAGCGGGGGCCCCACAGATACGCAGTATTTT
CDR3aa: CASSLVASGGPTDTQYF

abundance: .
v_gene: TRBV7-9
j_gene: TRBJ2-1
d_gene: .
CDR3nt: TGTGCCAGCAGCATACGAGGGAGCTCCTACAATGAGCAGTTCTTC
CDR3aa: CASSIRGSSYNEQFF